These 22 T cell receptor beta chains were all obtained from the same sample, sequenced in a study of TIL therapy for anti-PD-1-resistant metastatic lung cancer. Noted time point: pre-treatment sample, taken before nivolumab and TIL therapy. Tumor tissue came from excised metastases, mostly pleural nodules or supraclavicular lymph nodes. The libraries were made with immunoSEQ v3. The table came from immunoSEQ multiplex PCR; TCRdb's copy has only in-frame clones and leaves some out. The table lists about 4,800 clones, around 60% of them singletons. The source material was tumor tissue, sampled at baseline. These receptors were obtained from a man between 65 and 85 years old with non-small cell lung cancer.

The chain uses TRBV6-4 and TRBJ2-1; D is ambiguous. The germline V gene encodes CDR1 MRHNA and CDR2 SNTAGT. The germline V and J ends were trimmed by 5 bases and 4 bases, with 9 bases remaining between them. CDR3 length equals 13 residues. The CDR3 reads CASSREPYNEQFF. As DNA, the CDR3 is TGTGCCAGCAGTAGAGAACCTTACAATGAGCAGTTCTTC.

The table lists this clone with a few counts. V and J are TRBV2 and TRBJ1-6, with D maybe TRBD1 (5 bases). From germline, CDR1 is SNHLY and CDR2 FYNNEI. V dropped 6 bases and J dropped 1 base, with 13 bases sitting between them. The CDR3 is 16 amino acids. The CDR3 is CASSDDQGSYNSPLHF. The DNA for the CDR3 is TGTGCCAGCAGCGATGACCAGGGATCCTATAATTCACCCCTCCACTTT.

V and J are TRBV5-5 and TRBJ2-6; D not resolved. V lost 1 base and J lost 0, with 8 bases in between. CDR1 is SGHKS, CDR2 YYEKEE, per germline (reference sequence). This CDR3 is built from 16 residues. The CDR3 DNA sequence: TGTGCCAGCAGCTTGCCCCGACCCTCTGGGGCCAACGTCCTGACTTTC. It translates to CASSLPRPSGANVLTF.

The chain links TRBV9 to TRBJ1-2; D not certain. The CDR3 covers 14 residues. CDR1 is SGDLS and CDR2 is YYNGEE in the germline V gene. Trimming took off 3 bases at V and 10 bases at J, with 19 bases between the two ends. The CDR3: CASSAHIRTSNYTF. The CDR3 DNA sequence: TGTGCCAGCAGCGCTCACATACGGACCTCTAACTACACCTTC.

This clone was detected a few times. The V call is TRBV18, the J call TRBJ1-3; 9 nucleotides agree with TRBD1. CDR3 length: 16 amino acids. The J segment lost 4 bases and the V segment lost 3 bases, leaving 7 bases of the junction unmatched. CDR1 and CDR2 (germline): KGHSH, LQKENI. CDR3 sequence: CASSPLPGQGGNTIYF. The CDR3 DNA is TGTGCCAGCTCACCCCTTCCGGGACAGGGAGGAAACACCATATATTTT.

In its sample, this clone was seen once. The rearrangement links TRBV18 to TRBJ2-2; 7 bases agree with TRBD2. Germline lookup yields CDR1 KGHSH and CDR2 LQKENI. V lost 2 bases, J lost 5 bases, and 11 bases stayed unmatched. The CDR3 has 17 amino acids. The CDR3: CASSPELRGSGTGELFF. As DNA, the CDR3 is TGTGCCAGCTCACCAGAATTACGCGGGAGTGGGACCGGGGAGCTGTTTTTT.

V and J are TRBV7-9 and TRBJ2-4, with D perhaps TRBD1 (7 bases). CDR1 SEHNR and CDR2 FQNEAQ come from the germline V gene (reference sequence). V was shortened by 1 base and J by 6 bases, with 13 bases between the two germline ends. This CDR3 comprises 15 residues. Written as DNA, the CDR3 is TGTGCCAGCAGCTTAGAAGCGCAGGGGGGAAACATTCAGTACTTC. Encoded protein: CASSLEAQGGNIQYF.

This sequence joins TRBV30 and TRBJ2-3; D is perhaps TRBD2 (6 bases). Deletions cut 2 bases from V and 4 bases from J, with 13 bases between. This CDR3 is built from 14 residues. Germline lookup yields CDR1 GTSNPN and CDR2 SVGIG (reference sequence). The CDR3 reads CAWSRLVVADTQYF. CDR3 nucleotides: TGTGCCTGGAGTCGACTAGTTGTGGCAGATACGCAGTATTTT.

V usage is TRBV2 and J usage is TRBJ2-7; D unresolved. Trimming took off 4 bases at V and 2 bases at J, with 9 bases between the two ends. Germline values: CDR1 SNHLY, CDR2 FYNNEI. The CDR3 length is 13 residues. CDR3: CASSVLSTYEQYF. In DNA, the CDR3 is TGTGCCAGCAGTGTTCTGTCGACCTACGAGCAGTACTTC.

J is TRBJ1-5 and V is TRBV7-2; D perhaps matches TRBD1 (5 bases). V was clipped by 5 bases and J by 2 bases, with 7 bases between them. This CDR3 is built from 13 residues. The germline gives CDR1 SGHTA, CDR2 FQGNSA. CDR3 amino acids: CASSTQGNQPQHF. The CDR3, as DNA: TGTGCCAGCAGCACACAGGGCAATCAGCCCCAGCATTTT. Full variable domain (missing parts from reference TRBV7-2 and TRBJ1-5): GAGVSQSPSNKVTEKGKDVELRCDPISGHTALYWYRQSLGQGLEFLIYFQGNSAPDKSGLPSDRFSAERTGGSVSTLTIQRTQQEDSAVYLCASSTQGNQPQHFGDGTRLSIL.

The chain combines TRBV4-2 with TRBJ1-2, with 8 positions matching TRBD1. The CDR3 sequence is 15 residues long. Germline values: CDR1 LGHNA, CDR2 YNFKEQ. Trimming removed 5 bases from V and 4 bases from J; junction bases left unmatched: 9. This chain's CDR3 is CASSLRDRNIYGYTF. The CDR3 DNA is TGTGCCAGCAGCTTGAGGGACAGGAACATCTATGGCTACACCTTC.

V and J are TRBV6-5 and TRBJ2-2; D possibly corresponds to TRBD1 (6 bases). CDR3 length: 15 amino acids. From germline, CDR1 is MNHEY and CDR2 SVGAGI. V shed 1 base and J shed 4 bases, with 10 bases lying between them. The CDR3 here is CASSYLRGGTGELFF. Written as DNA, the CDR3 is TGTGCCAGCAGTTACTTGAGAGGGGGCACCGGGGAGCTGTTTTTT.

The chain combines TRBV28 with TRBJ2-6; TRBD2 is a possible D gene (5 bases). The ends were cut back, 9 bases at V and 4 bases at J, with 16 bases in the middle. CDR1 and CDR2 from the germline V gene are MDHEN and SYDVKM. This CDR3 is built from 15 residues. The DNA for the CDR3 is TGTGCCAGTGAAAGAGGGTCTTCGGGGGCCAACGTCCTGACTTTC. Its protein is CASERGSSGANVLTF. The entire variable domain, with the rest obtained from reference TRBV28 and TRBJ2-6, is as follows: DVKVTQSSRYLVKRTGEKVFLECVQDMDHENMFWYRQDPGLGLRLIYFSYDVKMKEKGDIPEGYSVSREKKERFSLILESASTNQTSMYLCASERGSSGANVLTFGAGSRLTVL.

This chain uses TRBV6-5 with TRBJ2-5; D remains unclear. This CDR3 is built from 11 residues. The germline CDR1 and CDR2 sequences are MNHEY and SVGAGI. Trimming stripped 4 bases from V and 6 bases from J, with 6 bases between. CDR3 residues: CASSSQQTQYF. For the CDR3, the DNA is TGTGCCAGCAGTTCCCAGCAGACCCAGTACTTC.

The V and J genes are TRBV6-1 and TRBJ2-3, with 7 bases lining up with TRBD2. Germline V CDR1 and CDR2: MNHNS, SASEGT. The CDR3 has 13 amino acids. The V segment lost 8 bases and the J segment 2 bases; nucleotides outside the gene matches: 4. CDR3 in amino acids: CASGSGITDTQYF. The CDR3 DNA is TGTGCCAGCGGAAGCGGGATCACAGATACGCAGTATTTT.

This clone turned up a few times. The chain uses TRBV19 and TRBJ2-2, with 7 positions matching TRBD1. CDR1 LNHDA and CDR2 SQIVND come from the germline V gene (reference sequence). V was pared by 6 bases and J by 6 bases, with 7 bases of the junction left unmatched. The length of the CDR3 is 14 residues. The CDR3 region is CASRRTGGPGELFF. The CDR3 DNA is TGTGCCAGTAGGAGGACAGGTGGCCCCGGGGAGCTGTTTTTT.

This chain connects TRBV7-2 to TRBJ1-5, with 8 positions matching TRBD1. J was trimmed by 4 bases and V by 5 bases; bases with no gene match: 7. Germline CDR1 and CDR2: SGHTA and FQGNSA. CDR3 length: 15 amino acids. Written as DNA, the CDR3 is TGTGCCAGCAGCCCCGGACAGGGTAGGAATCAGCCCCAGCATTTT. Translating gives CASSPGQGRNQPQHF.

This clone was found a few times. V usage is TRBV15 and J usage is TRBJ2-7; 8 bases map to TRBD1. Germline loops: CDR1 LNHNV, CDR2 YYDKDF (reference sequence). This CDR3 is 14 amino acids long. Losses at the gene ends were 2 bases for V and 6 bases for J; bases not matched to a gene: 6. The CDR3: CATSRKTGVVEQYF. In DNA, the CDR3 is TGTGCCACCAGCAGAAAGACAGGGGTGGTCGAGCAGTACTTC. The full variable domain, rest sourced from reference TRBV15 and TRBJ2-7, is DAMVIQNPRYQVTQFGKPVTLSCSQTLNHNVMYWYQQKSSQAPKLLFHYYDKDFNNEADTPDNFQSRRPNTSFCFLDIRSPGLGDTAMYLCATSRKTGVVEQYFGPGTRLTVT.

The CDR3: CAWRVQVETQYF. The CDR3 region has the DNA TGTGCCTGGCGGGTACAAGTGGAGACCCAGTACTTC. The chain links TRBV30 to TRBJ2-5, with D unresolved. Germline lookup yields CDR1 GTSNPN and CDR2 SVGIG (reference sequence). With 5 bases removed from V and 5 bases from J, the gap between germline ends came to 12 bases. CDR3 length: 12 amino acids.

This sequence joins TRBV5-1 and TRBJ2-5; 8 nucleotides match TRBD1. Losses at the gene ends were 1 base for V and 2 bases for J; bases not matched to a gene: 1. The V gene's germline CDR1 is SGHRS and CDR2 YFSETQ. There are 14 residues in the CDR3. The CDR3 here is CASSLTGGQETQYF. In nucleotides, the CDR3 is TGCGCCAGCAGCTTGACAGGGGGTCAAGAGACCCAGTACTTC.

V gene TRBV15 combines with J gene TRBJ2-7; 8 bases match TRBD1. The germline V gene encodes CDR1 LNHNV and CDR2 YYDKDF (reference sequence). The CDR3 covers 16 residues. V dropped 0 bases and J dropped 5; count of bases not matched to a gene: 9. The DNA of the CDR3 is TGTGCCACCAGCAGAGATAAGTTGCAGGGGGCCGACGAGCAGTACTTC. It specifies CATSRDKLQGADEQYF.

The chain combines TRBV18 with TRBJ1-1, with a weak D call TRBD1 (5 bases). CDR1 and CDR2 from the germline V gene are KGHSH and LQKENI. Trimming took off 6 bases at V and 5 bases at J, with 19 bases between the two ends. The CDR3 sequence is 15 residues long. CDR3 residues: CASSPNWGGKTEAFF. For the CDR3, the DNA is TGTGCCAGCTCCCCCAATTGGGGGGGAAAGACTGAAGCTTTCTTT.